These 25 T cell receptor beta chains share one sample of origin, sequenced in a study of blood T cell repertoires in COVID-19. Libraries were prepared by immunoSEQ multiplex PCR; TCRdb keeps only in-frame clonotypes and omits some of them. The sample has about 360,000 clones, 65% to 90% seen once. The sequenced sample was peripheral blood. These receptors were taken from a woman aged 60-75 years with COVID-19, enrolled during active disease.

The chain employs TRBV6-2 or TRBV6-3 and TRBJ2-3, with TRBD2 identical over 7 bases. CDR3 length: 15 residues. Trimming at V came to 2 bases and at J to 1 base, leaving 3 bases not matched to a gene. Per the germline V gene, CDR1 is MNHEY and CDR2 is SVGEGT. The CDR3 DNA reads TGTGCCAGCAGTTACGGGGCGGGGGGCACAGATACGCAGTATTTT. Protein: CASSYGAGGTDTQYF.

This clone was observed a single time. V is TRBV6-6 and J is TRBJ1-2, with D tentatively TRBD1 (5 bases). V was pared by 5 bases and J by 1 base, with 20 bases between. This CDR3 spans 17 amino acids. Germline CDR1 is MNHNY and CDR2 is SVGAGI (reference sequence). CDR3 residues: CASSPGAGTPINYGYTF. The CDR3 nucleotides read TGTGCCAGCAGTCCAGGTGCGGGGACCCCGATTAACTATGGCTACACCTTC.

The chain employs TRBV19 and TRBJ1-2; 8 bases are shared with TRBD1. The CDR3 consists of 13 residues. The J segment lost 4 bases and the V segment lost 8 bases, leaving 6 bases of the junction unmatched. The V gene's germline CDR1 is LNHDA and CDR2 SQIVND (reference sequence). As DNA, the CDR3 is TGTGCCAGTGTCCCGGGACAGGTCTATGGCTACACCTTC. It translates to CASVPGQVYGYTF.

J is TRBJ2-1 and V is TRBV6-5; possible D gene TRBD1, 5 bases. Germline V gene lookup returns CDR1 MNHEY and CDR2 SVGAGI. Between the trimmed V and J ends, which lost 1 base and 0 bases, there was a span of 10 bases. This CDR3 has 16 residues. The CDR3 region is CASSYFGQSSYNEQFF. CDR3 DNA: TGTGCCAGCAGTTACTTTGGACAAAGCTCCTACAATGAGCAGTTCTTC.

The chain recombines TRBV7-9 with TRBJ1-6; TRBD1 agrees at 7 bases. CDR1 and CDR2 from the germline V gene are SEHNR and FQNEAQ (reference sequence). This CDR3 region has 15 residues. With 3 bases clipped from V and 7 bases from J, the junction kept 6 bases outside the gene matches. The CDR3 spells CASSFGTAGNSPLHF. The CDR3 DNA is TGTGCCAGCAGCTTCGGGACAGCTGGGAATTCACCCCTCCACTTT.

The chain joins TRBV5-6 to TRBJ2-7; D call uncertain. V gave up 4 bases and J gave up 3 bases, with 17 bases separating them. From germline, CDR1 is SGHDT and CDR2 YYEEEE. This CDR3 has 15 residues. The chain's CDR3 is CASSQTSRVLYEQYF. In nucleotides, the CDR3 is TGTGCCAGCAGCCAAACAAGCCGGGTTCTCTACGAGCAGTACTTC.

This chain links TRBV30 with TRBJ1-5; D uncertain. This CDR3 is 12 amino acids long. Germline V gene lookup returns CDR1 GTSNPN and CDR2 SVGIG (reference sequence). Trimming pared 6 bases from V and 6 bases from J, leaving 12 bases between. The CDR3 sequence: CACARAGQPQHF. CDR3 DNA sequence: TGTGCCTGTGCTCGTGCCGGTCAGCCCCAGCATTTT.

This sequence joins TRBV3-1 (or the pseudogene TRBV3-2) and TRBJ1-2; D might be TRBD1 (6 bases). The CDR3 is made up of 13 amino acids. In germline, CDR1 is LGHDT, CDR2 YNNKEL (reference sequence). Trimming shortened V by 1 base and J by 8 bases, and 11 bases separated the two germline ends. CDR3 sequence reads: CASSQGNTGGYTF. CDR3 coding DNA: TGTGCCAGCAGCCAAGGAAACACAGGGGGCTACACCTTC.

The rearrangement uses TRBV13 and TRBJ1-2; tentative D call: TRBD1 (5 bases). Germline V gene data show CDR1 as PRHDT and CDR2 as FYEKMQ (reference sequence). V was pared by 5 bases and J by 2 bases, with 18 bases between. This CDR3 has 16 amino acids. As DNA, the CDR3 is TGTGCCAGCAGCCCATCGACAGACCCAGACAACTATGGCTACACCTTC. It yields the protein CASSPSTDPDNYGYTF.

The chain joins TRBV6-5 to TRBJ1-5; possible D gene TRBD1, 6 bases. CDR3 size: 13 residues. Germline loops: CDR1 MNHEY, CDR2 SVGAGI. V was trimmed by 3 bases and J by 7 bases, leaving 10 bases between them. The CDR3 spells CASSYRGGQPQHF. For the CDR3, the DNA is TGTGCCAGCAGTTATCGAGGGGGACAGCCCCAGCATTTT.

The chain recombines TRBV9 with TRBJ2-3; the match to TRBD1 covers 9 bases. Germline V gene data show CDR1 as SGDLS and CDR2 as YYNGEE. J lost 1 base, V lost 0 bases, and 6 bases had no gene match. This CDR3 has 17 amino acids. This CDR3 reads CASSVEGQGVGTDTQYF. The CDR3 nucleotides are TGTGCCAGCAGCGTAGAGGGACAGGGAGTAGGCACAGATACGCAGTATTTT.

The CDR3: CASSLSGGAGTGELFF. The CDR3 coding sequence is TGTGCCAGCAGTTTATCGGGGGGGGCGGGCACCGGGGAGCTGTTTTTT. V and J are TRBV27 and TRBJ2-2; a weak D match, TRBD2 (7 bases). CDR3 length: 16 amino acids. Trimming took off 0 bases at V and 4 bases at J, with 12 bases between the two ends. Germline-derived CDR1 and CDR2 are MNHEY and SMNVEV (reference sequence).

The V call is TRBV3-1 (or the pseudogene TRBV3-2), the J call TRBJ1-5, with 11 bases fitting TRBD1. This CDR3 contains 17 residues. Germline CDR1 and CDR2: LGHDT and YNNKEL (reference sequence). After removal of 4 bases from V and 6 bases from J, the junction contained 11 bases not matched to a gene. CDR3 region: CASSPTRTGGAGQPQHF. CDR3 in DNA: TGTGCCAGCAGCCCAACGAGGACAGGGGGCGCCGGTCAGCCCCAGCATTTT.

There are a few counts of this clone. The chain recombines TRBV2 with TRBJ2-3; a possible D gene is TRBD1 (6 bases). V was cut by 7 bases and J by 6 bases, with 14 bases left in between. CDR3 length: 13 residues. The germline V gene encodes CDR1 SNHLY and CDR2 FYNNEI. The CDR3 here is CASTRQAGDTQYF. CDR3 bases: TGTGCCAGCACCCGACAGGCAGGGGATACGCAGTATTTT.

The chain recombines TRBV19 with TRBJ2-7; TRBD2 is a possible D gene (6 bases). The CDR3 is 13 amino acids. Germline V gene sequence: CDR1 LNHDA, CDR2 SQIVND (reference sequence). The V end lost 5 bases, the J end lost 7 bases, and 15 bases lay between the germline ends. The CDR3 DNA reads TGTGCCAGTAGTGCGGGACGGTTGTATGAGCAGTACTTC. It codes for CASSAGRLYEQYF.

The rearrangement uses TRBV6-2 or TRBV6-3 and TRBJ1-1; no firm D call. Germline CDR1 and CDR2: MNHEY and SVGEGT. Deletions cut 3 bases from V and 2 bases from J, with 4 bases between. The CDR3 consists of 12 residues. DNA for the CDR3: TGTGCCAGCAGTTATCATAACACTGAAGCTTTCTTT. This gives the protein CASSYHNTEAFF.

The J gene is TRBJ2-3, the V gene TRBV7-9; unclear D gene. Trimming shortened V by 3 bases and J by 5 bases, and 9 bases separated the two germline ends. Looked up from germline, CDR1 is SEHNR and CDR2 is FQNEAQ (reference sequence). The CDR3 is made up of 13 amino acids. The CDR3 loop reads CASSFTVRDTQYF. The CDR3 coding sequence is TGTGCCAGCAGCTTTACGGTTCGAGATACGCAGTATTTT.

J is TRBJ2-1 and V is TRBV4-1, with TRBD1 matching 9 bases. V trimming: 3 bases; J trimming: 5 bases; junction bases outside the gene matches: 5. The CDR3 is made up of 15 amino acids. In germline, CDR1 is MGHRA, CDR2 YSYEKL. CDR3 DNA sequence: TGCGCCAGCAGCCATGGACAGGGGACCCACAATGAGCAGTTCTTC. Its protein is CASSHGQGTHNEQFF.

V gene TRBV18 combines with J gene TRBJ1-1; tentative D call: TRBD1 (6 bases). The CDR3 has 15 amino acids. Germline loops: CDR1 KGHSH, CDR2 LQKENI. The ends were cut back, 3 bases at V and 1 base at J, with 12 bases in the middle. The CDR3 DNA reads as TGTGCCAGCTCACCGCTTTCGGACAGGAACACTGAAGCTTTCTTT. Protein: CASSPLSDRNTEAFF.

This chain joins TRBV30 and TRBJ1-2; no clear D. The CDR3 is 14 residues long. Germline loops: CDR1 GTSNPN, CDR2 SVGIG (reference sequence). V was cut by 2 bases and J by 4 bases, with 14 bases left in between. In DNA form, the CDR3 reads TGTGCCTGGAGTCCACACCCCGCAGGCTATGGCTACACCTTC. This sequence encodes CAWSPHPAGYGYTF.

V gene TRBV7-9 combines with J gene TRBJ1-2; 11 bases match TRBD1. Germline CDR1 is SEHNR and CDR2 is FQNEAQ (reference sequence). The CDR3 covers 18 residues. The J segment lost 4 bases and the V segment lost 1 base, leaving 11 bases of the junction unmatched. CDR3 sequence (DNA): TGTGCCAGCAGCTTAGAGAACCAGGGACAGGGGGTACTCTATGGCTACACCTTC. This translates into CASSLENQGQGVLYGYTF.

The CDR3 loop reads CASSSLRTGGTEAFF. In nucleotides, the CDR3 is TGTGCCAGCAGCTCACTAAGGACGGGAGGAACTGAAGCTTTCTTT. The chain has TRBV7-8 and TRBJ1-1, with unresolved D. CDR1 SGHVS and CDR2 FQNEAQ come from the germline V gene. Trimming took 4 bases from V and 5 from J, leaving 17 bases between them. This CDR3 is 15 amino acids long.

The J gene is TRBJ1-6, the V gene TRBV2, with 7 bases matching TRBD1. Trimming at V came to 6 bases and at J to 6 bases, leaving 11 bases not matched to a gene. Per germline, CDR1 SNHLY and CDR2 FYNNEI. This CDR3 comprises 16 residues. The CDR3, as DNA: TGTGCCAGCAGCGCAGACAGGGTACGGAGTAATTCACCCCTCCACTTT. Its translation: CASSADRVRSNSPLHF.

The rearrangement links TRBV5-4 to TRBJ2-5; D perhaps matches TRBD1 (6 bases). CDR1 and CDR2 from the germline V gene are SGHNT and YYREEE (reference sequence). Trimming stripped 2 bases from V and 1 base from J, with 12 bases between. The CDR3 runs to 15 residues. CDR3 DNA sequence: TGTGCCAGCAGCTTACGGACAGCTATCCAAGAGACCCAGTACTTC. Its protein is CASSLRTAIQETQYF.

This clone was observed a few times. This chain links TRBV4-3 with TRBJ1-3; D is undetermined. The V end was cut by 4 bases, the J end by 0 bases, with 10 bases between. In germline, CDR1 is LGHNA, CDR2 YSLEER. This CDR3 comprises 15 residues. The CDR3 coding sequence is TGCGCCAGCAGCCCCCTCGCGAGCTCTGGAAACACCATATATTTT. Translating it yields CASSPLASSGNTIYF.